The rows below give T cell receptor beta chains drawn from one sample of a study of T-cell memory formation after mild COVID-19. MiXCR, applied by TCRdb to the 5' RACE reads, yields one record per CDR3 protein. The sample has 85,000 to 120,000 distinct CDR3 sequences; roughly 12% are singletons. Sequencing used PBMCs or a T cell subset sorted from them (not recorded which). All receptors come from an adult woman who had mild COVID-19 (a few samples of this study predate the infection). Cell type and time point are not known. Both conserved end residues are part of each CDR3. Each record gives: clone size, V gene, D gene, J gene, CDR3 DNA, CDR3 protein. D genes are given only for firm matches. For some rows the clone size is stated as once, few or many, or as a class when expanded; others skip it.

clone_size: many
v_call: TRBV10-3
d_call: NA
j_call: TRBJ2-3
cdr3_nt: TGTGCCATCGGGACCCTCACAGATACGCAGTATTTT
cdr3_aa: CAIGTLTDTQYF

clone_size: few
v_call: TRBV5-1
d_call: TRBD2
j_call: TRBJ2-3
cdr3_nt: TGCGCCAGCAGCGGGGGACTAGCGGGAGCAGATACGCAGTATTTT
cdr3_aa: CASSGGLAGADTQYF

clone_size: few
v_call: TRBV6-4
d_call: NA
j_call: TRBJ2-1
cdr3_nt: TGTGCCAGCAGTGTTGAGGAGACAGGAAATAATGAGCAGTTCTTC
cdr3_aa: CASSVEETGNNEQFF

clone_size: once
v_call: TRBV6-5
d_call: TRBD2
j_call: TRBJ2-7
cdr3_nt: TGTGCCAGCACCGCCGGGGCGGGGGGCAACGACGAGCAGTACTTC
cdr3_aa: CASTAGAGGNDEQYF

clone_size: few
v_call: TRBV4-2
d_call: NA
j_call: TRBJ2-3
cdr3_nt: TGTGCCAGCAGCCCTCAGCGCCACGGAGTGGGCACAGATACGCAGTATTTT
cdr3_aa: CASSPQRHGVGTDTQYF

clone_size: few
v_call: TRBV20-1
d_call: TRBD2
j_call: TRBJ2-7
cdr3_nt: TGCAGTGCTAGCGCGGCTAGCGGGAGGGTTGGGGGCTCCTACGAGCAGTACTTC
cdr3_aa: CSASAASGRVGGSYEQYF

clone_size: many
v_call: TRBV12-3/TRBV12-4
d_call: NA
j_call: TRBJ1-5
cdr3_nt: TGTGCCAGCAGTCCATGGGGGATGAATCAGCCCCAGCATTTT
cdr3_aa: CASSPWGMNQPQHF

clone_size: few
v_call: TRBV6-2/TRBV6-3
d_call: TRBD2
j_call: TRBJ2-1
cdr3_nt: TGTGCCAGCAGTTCGGGACTACCTTCCTACAATGAGCAGTTCTTC
cdr3_aa: CASSSGLPSYNEQFF

clone_size: many
v_call: TRBV5-1
d_call: NA
j_call: TRBJ2-3
cdr3_nt: TGCGCCAGCAGCTTGAATGCAGGGCGCACAGATACGCAGTATTTT
cdr3_aa: CASSLNAGRTDTQYF

clone_size: NA
v_call: TRBV29-1
d_call: NA
j_call: TRBJ1-5
cdr3_nt: TGCAGCGTGGCCTCGGGGCATAGCAATCAGCCCCAGCATTTT
cdr3_aa: CSVASGHSNQPQHF

clone_size: NA
v_call: TRBV7-9
d_call: NA
j_call: TRBJ2-7
cdr3_nt: TGTGCCAGCAGCTTATCAGAGAGCTCCTACGAGCAGTACTTC
cdr3_aa: CASSLSESSYEQYF

clone_size: NA
v_call: TRBV7-9
d_call: TRBD2
j_call: TRBJ2-7
cdr3_nt: TGTGCCAGCAGCTTATCCCGCGGGAGCGGGTACGAGCAGTACTTC
cdr3_aa: CASSLSRGSGYEQYF

clone_size: NA
v_call: TRBV12-3/TRBV12-4
d_call: TRBD2
j_call: TRBJ2-1
cdr3_nt: TGTGCCAGCCTCGACGGGACTAGCGGGACCAATGAGCAGTTCTTC
cdr3_aa: CASLDGTSGTNEQFF

clone_size: NA
v_call: TRBV15
d_call: TRBD1
j_call: TRBJ2-1
cdr3_nt: TGTGCCACCAGCAGAAACCCCGGGACAGGGGGCTTAGACAATGAGCAGTTCTTC
cdr3_aa: CATSRNPGTGGLDNEQFF

clone_size: NA
v_call: TRBV7-9
d_call: NA
j_call: TRBJ2-7
cdr3_nt: TGTGCCAGCAGCTTAGCGGGGGAGATATCCTACGAGCAGTACTTC
cdr3_aa: CASSLAGEISYEQYF

clone_size: few
v_call: TRBV5-4
d_call: TRBD2
j_call: TRBJ2-2
cdr3_nt: TGTGCCAGCAGCTCCTTAGCGGGGGAGGATACCGGGGAGCTGTTTTTT
cdr3_aa: CASSSLAGEDTGELFF

clone_size: NA
v_call: TRBV3-1
d_call: NA
j_call: TRBJ2-5
cdr3_nt: TGTGCCAGCAGCCAAGGACGTCGCCTCGAAGAGACCCAGTACTTC
cdr3_aa: CASSQGRRLEETQYF